This T cell receptor beta chain derives from a study of shared clonotypes between healthy human individuals. Study results and limitations: Generally, estimated richness proved larger in naive subsets than it did in memory subsets.

TCRdb's copy holds only in-frame clones and misses some; the assay was immunoSEQ multiplex PCR. Of more than 2 million clones in the sample, just under 95% are singletons; the top ten hold more than 1.5%. CD45RO-negative, CCR7-positively selected cells formed the naive CD8 fraction, excluding terminally differentiated effector memory CD45RA+ cells. In the case of this clone: What it binds is unknown.

The V and J ends lost 5 bases and 2 bases, in that order; junction bases with no gene match: 7. CDR1 is SGHAT and CDR2 is FQNNGV in the germline V gene. CDR3 length equals 15 residues. Sequencing input: naive CD8+ T cells from PBMCs. V is TRBV11-2 and J is TRBJ2-7; TRBD2 matches at 9 bases. This TCR derives from a man between 18 and 29 years old in good health. Some clones in this sample may be carry-over from other donors' samples. The CDR3 coding sequence is TGTGCCAGCAGCCCTCTAGCGGGGTCACCCTACGAGCAGTACTTC. Protein product: CASSPLAGSPYEQYF.